This T cell receptor (beta chain) is drawn from a study of blood T cell repertoires in COVID-19. The repertoire was sequenced with immunoSEQ multiplex PCR; TCRdb's copy has only in-frame clones and lacks some. The table includes 150,000 to 200,000 clones, about 78% detected once. Categorization into cohorts depended on clinical history that participants reported. V shed 4 bases and J shed 3 bases, with 25 bases lying between them. The CDR3 length is 19 residues. The sample was PBMCs or T cells enriched from blood (not recorded which). V usage is TRBV23-1 and J usage is TRBJ1-5; TRBD1 might be the D (6 bases). TRBV23-1 is designated an ORF whose function remains uncertain. This clonotype originated in a woman between 45 and 60 years old who had recovered from COVID-19. The CDR3 loop is CASSPGSDNPDSLNQPQHF. The CDR3 DNA sequence: TGCGCCAGCAGTCCGGGCTCAGACAATCCGGACAGCCTCAATCAGCCCCAGCATTTT.